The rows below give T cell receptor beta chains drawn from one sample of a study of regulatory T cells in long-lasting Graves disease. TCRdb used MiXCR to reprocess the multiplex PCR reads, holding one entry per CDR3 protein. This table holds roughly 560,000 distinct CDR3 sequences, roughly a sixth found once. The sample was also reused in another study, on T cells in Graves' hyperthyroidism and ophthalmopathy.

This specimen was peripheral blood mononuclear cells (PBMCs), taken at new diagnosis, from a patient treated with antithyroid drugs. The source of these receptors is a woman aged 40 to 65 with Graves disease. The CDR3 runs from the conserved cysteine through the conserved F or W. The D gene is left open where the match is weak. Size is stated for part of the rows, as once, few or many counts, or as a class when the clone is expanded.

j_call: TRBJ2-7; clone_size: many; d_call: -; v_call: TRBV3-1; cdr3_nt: TGTGCCAGCAGCCACGGACCATCTCAGTACTTC; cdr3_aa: CASSHGPSQYF
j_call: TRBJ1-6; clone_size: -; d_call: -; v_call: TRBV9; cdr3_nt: TGTGCCAGCAGCGTAGAGCAGGTCTCACCCCTCCACTTT; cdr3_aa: CASSVEQVSPLHF
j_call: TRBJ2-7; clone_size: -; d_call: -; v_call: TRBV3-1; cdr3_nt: TGTGCCAGCAGCCGGGGGACGCTATCTTCCTACGAGCAGTACTTC; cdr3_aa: CASSRGTLSSYEQYF
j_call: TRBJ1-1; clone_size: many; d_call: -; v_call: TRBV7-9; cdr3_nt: TGTGCCAGCAGCTTAGCGGCGGACACCCGCATGAACACTGAAGCTTTCTTT; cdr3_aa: CASSLAADTRMNTEAFF
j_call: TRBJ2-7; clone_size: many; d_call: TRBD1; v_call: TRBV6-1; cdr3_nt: TGTGCCAGCAGTAGACAGGGGGCTGAGTACGAGCAGTACTTC; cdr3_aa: CASSRQGAEYEQYF
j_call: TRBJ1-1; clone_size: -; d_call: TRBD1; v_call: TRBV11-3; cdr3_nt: TGTGCCAGCAGCCGGACGACAGGGGCGGAAAGCACTGAAGCTTTCTTT; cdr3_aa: CASSRTTGAESTEAFF
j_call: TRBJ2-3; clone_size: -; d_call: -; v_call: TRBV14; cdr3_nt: TGTGCCAGCAGCCACCAACGGGGGGATACGCAGTATTTT; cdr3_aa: CASSHQRGDTQYF
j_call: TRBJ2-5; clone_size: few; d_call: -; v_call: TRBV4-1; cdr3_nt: TGCGCCAGCAGCCAAGGAGAGCGGGAGACCCAGTACTTC; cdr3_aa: CASSQGERETQYF
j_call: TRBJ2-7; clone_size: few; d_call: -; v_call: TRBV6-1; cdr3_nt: TGTGCCAGCAGCCGCCCGGGACGCAGCTCCTACGAGCAGTACTTC; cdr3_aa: CASSRPGRSSYEQYF
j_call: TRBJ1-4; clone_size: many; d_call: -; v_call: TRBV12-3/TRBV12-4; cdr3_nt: TGTGCCAGCAGCCTTACCGGGTGGGGCGTCACGGAAAAACTGTTTTTT; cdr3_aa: CASSLTGWGVTEKLFF
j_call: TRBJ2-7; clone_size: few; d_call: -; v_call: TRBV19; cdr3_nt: TGTGCCACCCGTAGGGGCGTCGGCTCCTACGAGCAGTACTTC; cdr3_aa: CATRRGVGSYEQYF
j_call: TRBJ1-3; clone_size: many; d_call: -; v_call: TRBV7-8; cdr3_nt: TGTGCCAGCTCCCCACTGCGGTCGGGAAACACCATATATTTT; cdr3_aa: CASSPLRSGNTIYF
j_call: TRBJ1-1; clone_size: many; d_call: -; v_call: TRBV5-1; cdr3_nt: TGCGCCAGCAGCTTGGCCGGGATGATCTCGCACTCGAACACTGAAGCTTTCTTT; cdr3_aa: CASSLAGMISHSNTEAFF
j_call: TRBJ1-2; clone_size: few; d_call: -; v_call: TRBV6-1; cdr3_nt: TGTGCCAGCCGCGCGGGGCTTAACTATGGCTACACCTTC; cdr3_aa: CASRAGLNYGYTF
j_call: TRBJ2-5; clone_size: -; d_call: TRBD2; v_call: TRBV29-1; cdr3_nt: TGCAGCGTTTTGACTAGCGGGGAGACCCAGTACTTC; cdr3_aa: CSVLTSGETQYF
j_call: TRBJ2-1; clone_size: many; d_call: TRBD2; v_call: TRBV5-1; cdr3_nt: TGCGCCAGCAGCCAGGGACTAGCTGGCAATGAGCAGTTCTTC; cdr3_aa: CASSQGLAGNEQFF
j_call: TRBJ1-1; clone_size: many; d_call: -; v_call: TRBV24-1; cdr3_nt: TGTGCCACCAGGGGAGGGCCCAGGTTGCACCCCAACACTGAAGCTTTCTTT; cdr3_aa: CATRGGPRLHPNTEAFF
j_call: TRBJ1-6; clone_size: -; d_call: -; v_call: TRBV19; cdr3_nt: TGTGCCAGTAGTATCCGGTCTTTTTCCCTTAATTCACCCCTCCACTTT; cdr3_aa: CASSIRSFSLNSPLHF
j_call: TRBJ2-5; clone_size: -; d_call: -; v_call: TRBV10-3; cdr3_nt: TGTGCCATCAGGGGGCCCGGGGGAGAGACCCAGTACTTC; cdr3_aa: CAIRGPGGETQYF
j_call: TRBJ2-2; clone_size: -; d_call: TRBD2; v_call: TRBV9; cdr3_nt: TGTGCCAGCAGCCCAAGACTAGCGGGGGGACGGTACACCGGGGAGCTGTTTTTT; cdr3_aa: CASSPRLAGGRYTGELFF
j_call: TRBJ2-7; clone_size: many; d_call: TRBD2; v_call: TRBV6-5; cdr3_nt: TGTGCCAGCAGTTACGGGACTAGCGGGGGATACGAGCAGTACTTC; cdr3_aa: CASSYGTSGGYEQYF
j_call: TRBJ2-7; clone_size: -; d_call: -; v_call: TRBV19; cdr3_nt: TGTGCCAGTAGTACTTTGACGGGGTACGAGCAGTACTTC; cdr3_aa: CASSTLTGYEQYF
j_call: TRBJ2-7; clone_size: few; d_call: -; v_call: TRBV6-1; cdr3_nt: TGTGCCAGCAGTGAACGGCGCGGACCCCCCTACGAGCAGTACTTC; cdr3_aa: CASSERRGPPYEQYF
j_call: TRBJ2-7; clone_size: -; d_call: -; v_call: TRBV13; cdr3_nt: TGTGCCAGCAGCGTATGGGACACCGCGGACGAGCAGTACTTC; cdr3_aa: CASSVWDTADEQYF
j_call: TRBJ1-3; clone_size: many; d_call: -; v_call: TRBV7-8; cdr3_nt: TGTGCCAGCAGCCCTGAGGGAGGGACTGGAAACACCATATATTTT; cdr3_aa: CASSPEGGTGNTIYF
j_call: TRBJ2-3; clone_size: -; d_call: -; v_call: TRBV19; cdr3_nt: TGTGCCAGTAGTATAGATGGCACCCAGGGAGATACGCAGTATTTT; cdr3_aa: CASSIDGTQGDTQYF
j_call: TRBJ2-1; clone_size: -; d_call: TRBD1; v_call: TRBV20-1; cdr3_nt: TGCAGTGCTAGGGGGACAGGAGACCTCAGCTACAATGAGCAGTTCTTC; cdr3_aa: CSARGTGDLSYNEQFF
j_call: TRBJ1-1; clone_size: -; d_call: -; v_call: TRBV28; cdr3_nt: TGTGCCAGCAGCTCGGGGGATTCCACATACACTGAAGCTTTCTTT; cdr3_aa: CASSSGDSTYTEAFF
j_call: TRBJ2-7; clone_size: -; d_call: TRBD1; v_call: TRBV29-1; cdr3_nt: TGCAGCGTTGACTGGACAGGGGGCTACGAGCAGTACTTC; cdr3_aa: CSVDWTGGYEQYF
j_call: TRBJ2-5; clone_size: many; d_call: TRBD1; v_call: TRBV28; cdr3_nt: TGTGCCAGCAGTCAGCAGGGGGTAGAGACCCAGTACTTC; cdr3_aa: CASSQQGVETQYF
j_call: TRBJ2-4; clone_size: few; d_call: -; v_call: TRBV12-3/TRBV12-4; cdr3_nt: TGTGCCAGCGGGACCAGAAGGGACATTCAGTACTTC; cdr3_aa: CASGTRRDIQYF
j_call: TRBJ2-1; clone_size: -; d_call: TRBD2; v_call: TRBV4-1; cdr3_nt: TGCGCCAGCAGCCCTGCGATAGCGGGGGGGCCTGAGCAGTTCTTC; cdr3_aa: CASSPAIAGGPEQFF